Listed here are 14 T cell receptor beta chains from one sample, sequenced in a study of regulatory T cells in long-lasting Graves disease (TCRdb year 2021). The sample's time point, from its label and the paper: newly diagnosed GD, antithyroid drugs for less than 3 months. For both TCR sequencing and RNA sequencing, RNA was extracted from PBMCs in TRIzol. Library preparation employed multiplex PCR. The listed sequencing device is Illumina HiSeq 4000. To build TCR beta libraries, CDR3 regions were amplified by Arm-PCR using iRepertoire HTBI primers. TCRdb trimmed the raw reads at Q25, called clones with MiXCR and kept productive beta chains. Each entry is one CDR3 protein sequence, shown with its most common DNA and genes. A total of roughly 500,000 distinct CDR3 sequences appear in this sample, roughly 12% of them only once. The ten largest clones represent approximately 9.3% of the sample. This sample also appeared in a second study, on T cells in Graves' hyperthyroidism and ophthalmopathy.

The sample here was peripheral blood mononuclear cells (PBMCs), taken at new diagnosis, from a patient treated with antithyroid drugs. These receptors originate from a man between 25 and 39 years old with Graves disease. Donor details come from another sample of the same person, matched by shared clones.

This sequence joins TRBV5-1 and TRBJ2-3; 10 bases are shared with TRBD2. V shed 0 bases and J 2 bases; nucleotides not matched to a gene: 3. Germline lookup yields CDR1 SGHRS and CDR2 YFSETQ. The CDR3 consists of 16 residues. The CDR3 loop is CASSLGGLAATDTQYF. The CDR3 nucleotides are TGCGCCAGCAGCTTGGGAGGACTAGCGGCCACAGATACGCAGTATTTT.

This clonotype was seen many times. The gene calls are TRBV20-1 and TRBJ2-1, with TRBD2 matching 8 bases. The CDR3 extends over 14 amino acids. V lost 6 bases to trimming and J lost 4 bases; unmatched junction nucleotides: 8. In germline, CDR1 is DFQATT, CDR2 SNEGSKA (reference sequence). In nucleotides, the CDR3 is TGCAGTGCGGTTCGGGGGGGAGGTTACAATGAGCAGTTCTTC. It specifies CSAVRGGGYNEQFF.

CDR3 sequence (DNA): TGCGCCAGCAGCTCGACCGGGACAACGAACACCGGGGAGCTGTTTTTT. Translation: CASSSTGTTNTGELFF. J is TRBJ2-2 and V is TRBV5-1; possibly TRBD1 for D (6 bases). CDR3 size: 16 residues. Germline V gene sequence: CDR1 SGHRS, CDR2 YFSETQ. V was trimmed by 3 bases and J by 0 bases, leaving 12 bases between them.

Many counts were recorded for this clonotype. The chain employs TRBV20-1 and TRBJ2-1; D is perhaps TRBD2 (6 bases). V was trimmed by 0 bases and J by 6 bases, leaving 15 bases between them. Germline values: CDR1 DFQATT, CDR2 SNEGSKA (reference sequence). The CDR3 extends over 15 amino acids. CDR3 residues: CSARDLLARVNEQFF. CDR3 coding DNA: TGCAGTGCTAGAGATCTGCTAGCGAGAGTCAATGAGCAGTTCTTC.

About this clonotype: Being one base from a much bigger clone, this may be a read error. The chain carries TRBV5-1 and TRBJ2-1; 8 bases agree with TRBD1. Germline assignment: CDR1 SGHRS and CDR2 YFSETQ. The CDR3 has 14 amino acids. The CDR3 DNA follows: TGCGCCAGCAGCTTGGCTTACAGGGGGAATGAGCAGTCCTTC. Translated: CASSLAYRGNEQSF.

This clonotype was detected many times. This chain connects TRBV20-1 to TRBJ2-3; TRBD2 matches at 8 bases. This CDR3 is 13 amino acids long. Germline V lookup: CDR1 DFQATT, CDR2 SNEGSKA (reference sequence). After removal of 5 bases from V and 0 bases from J, the junction contained 1 base not matched to a gene. The DNA of the CDR3 is TGCAGTGCTGCTAGCGGGAGCACAGATACGCAGTATTTT. This translates into CSAASGSTDTQYF.

This clonotype was observed a handful of times. This chain links TRBV20-1 with TRBJ2-7; D not certain. CDR3 size: 13 residues. Trimming cost V 6 bases and J 6 bases, with 18 bases left between them. Per germline, CDR1 DFQATT and CDR2 SNEGSKA (reference sequence). The CDR3 bases are TGCAGTGCCCGGCAGCCGGACCCCAGCGAGCAGTACTTC. Its translation: CSARQPDPSEQYF.

This clonotype has a count of ten or more. The CDR3 nucleotides are TGTGCCAGTACGCGAGGGAACGGCTACACCTTC. Encoded protein: CASTRGNGYTF. V is TRBV11-1 and J is TRBJ1-2; D gene uncertain. CDR3 size: 11 residues. Trimming removed 9 bases at V and 8 bases at J, with 13 bases between. Germline V gives CDR1 SGHAT, CDR2 FQDESV (reference sequence).

This clonotype was picked up many times. The chain links TRBV20-1 to TRBJ2-1, with 11 bases aligning to TRBD2. The junction had 9 bases not matched to a gene; V was cut back by 1 base and J by 10 bases. The germline V gene has CDR1 DFQATT and CDR2 SNEGSKA (reference sequence). The CDR3 loop spans 15 amino acids. CDR3: CSARALELAGAEQFF. CDR3 in DNA: TGCAGTGCTAGAGCCCTGGAACTAGCGGGAGCCGAGCAGTTCTTC.

The chain is built from TRBV7-2 and TRBJ1-2; 8 bases align to TRBD1. Trimming at V came to 0 bases and at J to 8 bases, leaving 17 bases not matched to a gene. CDR3 size: 18 residues. Germline values: CDR1 SGHTA, CDR2 FQGNSA. The CDR3 bases are TGTGCCAGCAGCTTAGCAGGGCGTTCAATCAGGACAGGGCACGGCTACACCTTC. It specifies CASSLAGRSIRTGHGYTF. The full variable domain, with the rest looked up from reference TRBV7-2 and TRBJ1-2, is GAGVSQSPSNKVTEKGKDVELRCDPISGHTALYWYRQSLGQGLEFLIYFQGNSAPDKSGLPSDRFSAERTGGSVSTLTIQRTQQEDSAVYLCASSLAGRSIRTGHGYTFGSGTRLTVV.

This clonotype was seen many times. The chain carries TRBV7-2 and TRBJ2-7; TRBD2 matches at 12 bases. The CDR3 runs 14 residues. The trim removed 4 bases at V and 4 bases at J, leaving 2 bases unmatched. The germline CDR1 and CDR2 sequences are SGHTA and FQGNSA. Written as DNA, the CDR3 is TGTGCCAGCAGCTCCCTAGCGGGAGGGTACGAGCAGTACTTC. The encoded protein is CASSSLAGGYEQYF.

In its sample, this clonotype was seen a few times. The V and J genes are TRBV10-3 and TRBJ2-1; 12 bases align to TRBD2. CDR1 and CDR2 (germline): ENHRY, SYGVKD. The CDR3 spans 14 residues. J gave up 5 bases and V 9 bases, and 5 bases lay outside the gene matches. Written as DNA, the CDR3 is TGTGCCATAGGGACTAGCGGGTGGAACAATGAGCAGTTCTTC. It codes for CAIGTSGWNNEQFF.

This clonotype was counted at least ten times. The chain combines TRBV7-2 with TRBJ2-7; 7 bases match TRBD2. V trimming: 8 bases; J trimming: 0 bases; junction bases outside the gene matches: 13. This CDR3 contains 16 residues. Looked up from germline, CDR1 is SGHTA and CDR2 is FQGNSA. CDR3 DNA sequence: TGTGCCAGCGGCCGGGGGTCTAGCGGCAGCTCCTACGAGCAGTACTTC. Its translation: CASGRGSSGSSYEQYF.

This chain joins TRBV24-1 and TRBJ1-5; 10 bases fit TRBD1. J was trimmed by 3 bases and V by 10 bases; bases with no gene match: 5. The V gene's germline CDR1 is KGHDR and CDR2 SFDVKD. This CDR3 spans 14 amino acids. The CDR3 loop is CATEGQGYNQPQHF. CDR3 nucleotide sequence: TGTGCCACGGAGGGACAGGGGTACAATCAGCCCCAGCATTTT.